What follows is one TCR beta chain and its context. The antigen remains undetermined. Healthy and HIV-negative, the adult donors had no recent acute infections or vaccinations. This sample is part of a study of shared clonotypes between healthy human individuals. The CDR3 is made up of 15 amino acids. V was shortened by 1 base and J by 11 bases, with 18 bases between the two germline ends. Germline V gene data show CDR1 as SEHNR and CDR2 as FQNEAQ (reference sequence). Study results and caveats: Sampling involved blood alone; tissue repertoires likely differ. Large depth notwithstanding, sorted-subset sequencing proved incomplete by rarefaction.

Replicate PCRs from sorted subsets contained roughly 220 ng DNA, which is some 32,000 T cell genomes. Here immunoSEQ multiplex PCR was the method, and the copy in TCRdb shows in-frame clones only, minus some. The table includes about 1.1 million clones, 70% to 80% detected once. The chain has TRBV7-9 and TRBJ1-5; D ambiguous. This sequence originates from a man younger than 35 in good health. Some clones in this sample may be carry-over from other donors' samples. Sequencing input: memory CD4+ T cells from PBMCs. Subset: CD45RA-negative fraction. The CDR3 DNA follows: TGTGCCAGCAGCTTAGGTTCAGCCCGGATTGGGGCCCAGCATTTT. Amino acids: CASSLGSARIGAQHF.